Below, 18 T cell receptor beta chains from the same sample are listed, as sequenced in a study of T cells in women clearing cervical HPV infection listed by TCRdb under 2018. The method was the immunoSEQ multiplex PCR assay. The source is immuneACCESS, and TCRdb retained only in-frame sequences with V and J called. Part of the clones is not carried over; for the studies checked, unresolved V genes explain less than half of this, and the remainder is unexplained. This sample's clone table shows 30,000 to 45,000 clones. The ten largest clones capture approximately 3.7% of the sample. Sequences were obtained from blood buffy coat. The source of these receptors is a woman aged 18 to 75 with a cervical HPV16 infection that either progressed to CIN3+ or cleared (not recorded which).

This CDR3 reads CASSPIGQTKLPQHF. The DNA read from the CDR3 is TGTGCCAGCTCACCGATTGGACAGACTAAGTTACCC. The chain combines TRBV18 with TRBJ1-5; D might be TRBD1 (6 bases). With the read ending 3 residues before the CDR3 end, the germline J gene is used to fill in that end. The CDR3 has 15 amino acids. Per germline, CDR1 KGHSH and CDR2 LQKENI.

With respect to this clone: The CDR3 end falls 3 residues outside the read, so it is completed with the germline J gene. The chain uses TRBV19 and TRBJ2-1, with TRBD2 matching over 8 bases. Germline V gives CDR1 LNHDA, CDR2 SQIVND (reference sequence). Losses at the gene ends were 4 bases for V and 7 bases for J; bases not matched to a gene: 15. The CDR3 loop spans 17 amino acids. CDR3: CASSTPPPGGERNEQFF. CDR3 DNA, as far as it was read: TGTGCCAGTAGTACCCCCCCACCGGGGGGGGAGAGGAATGAG.

Of note for this clone: The sequence runs out 3 residues before the end of the CDR3; the remainder is reconstructed from the germline J gene. The chain is built from TRBV14 and TRBJ1-1; the D gene is possibly TRBD1 (5 bases). V lost 1 base and J 7 bases, leaving 22 bases between the germline ends. Germline assignment: CDR1 SGHDN and CDR2 FVKESK. CDR3 length equals 17 residues. The CDR3 bases that were read are TGTGCCAGCAGCCAAGTTCCCCGGGGACTTTCCGCTGTTGAA. It is translated as CASSQVPRGLSAVE. The full CDR3 protein is CASSQVPRGLSAVEAFF. The full variable domain, in which reference TRBV14 and TRBJ1-1 provide the parts outside the CDR3, is EAGVTQFPSHSVIEKGQTVTLRCDPISGHDNLYWYRRVMGKEIKFLLHFVKESKQDESGMPNNRFLAERTGGTYSTLKVQPAELEDSGVYFCASSQVPRGLSAVEAFFGQGTRLTVV.

For this clone: The sequenced fragment ends 3 residues before the CDR3 boundary, so the rest is inferred from the germline J gene. J is TRBJ2-7 and V is TRBV29-1; the D gene is possibly TRBD1 (5 bases). This CDR3 region has 12 residues. The germline V and J ends were trimmed by 7 bases and 2 bases, with 12 bases remaining between them. Germline V gene data show CDR1 as SQVTM and CDR2 as ANQGSEA. The DNA read from the CDR3 is TGCAGCGGCTTCGACAGTACCTACGAG. It yields the protein CSGFDSTYE. The whole CDR3 protein is CSGFDSTYEQYF.

A word on this clone: The read is 3 residues too short to cover the CDR3 end, so that end is filled in from the germline J gene. This rearrangement joins TRBV7-9 to TRBJ1-1; 8 bases map to TRBD1. The CDR3 length is 15 residues. V was pared by 5 bases and J by 1 base, with 6 bases of the junction left unmatched. Per the germline V gene, CDR1 is SEHNR and CDR2 is FQNEAQ (reference sequence). The sequenced CDR3 bases are TGTGCCAGCAGCCAACCGACAGGGGAGAACACTGAA. It is translated as CASSQPTGENTE. The CDR3, in full, reads CASSQPTGENTEAFF.

In the case of this clone: Read sequence stops 3 residues before the CDR3 end, and the germline J gene provides the missing end. This chain links TRBV10-3 with TRBJ2-3; 7 bases line up with TRBD1. Per the germline V gene, CDR1 is ENHRY and CDR2 is SYGVKD. This CDR3 spans 13 amino acids. Trimming cost V 8 bases and J 4 bases; bases outside gene matches: 6. Incomplete CDR3 DNA: TGTGCCATCCGACAGGGAAGATCAGATACG. This sequence encodes CAIRQGRSDT. The full-length CDR3 reads as CAIRQGRSDTQYF.

As regards this clone: The CDR3 end is not reached by the read, which stops 3 residues before it; the germline J gene fills it in. This rearrangement joins TRBV20-1 to TRBJ2-1, with D perhaps TRBD1 (6 bases). This CDR3 spans 14 amino acids. V lost 6 bases to trimming and J lost 7 bases, with 19 bases between them. The germline CDR1 and CDR2 sequences are DFQATT and SNEGSKA (reference sequence). The chain's CDR3 is CSAIPQGQGNEQFF. CDR3 DNA, as far as it was read: TGCAGTGCCATACCGCAGGGCCAGGGGAATGAG.

About this clone: The read terminates 3 residues before the CDR3 end, so the remaining end is supplied by the germline J gene. The gene calls are TRBV4-2 and TRBJ2-3, with 14 positions matching TRBD2. Germline-derived CDR1 and CDR2 are LGHNA and YNFKEQ. V was clipped by 3 bases and J by 5 bases; unmatched bases: 1. The CDR3 spans 15 residues. This chain's CDR3 is CASSQTSGREDTQYF. The sequenced CDR3 bases are TGTGCCAGCAGCCAGACTAGCGGGAGGGAAGATACG.

Concerning this clone: The CDR3 end falls 3 residues outside the read, so it is completed with the germline J gene. The J gene is TRBJ2-1, the V gene TRBV7-2; 7 bases match TRBD2. The CDR3 covers 15 residues. The germline V gene encodes CDR1 SGHTA and CDR2 FQGNSA. V was pared by 1 base and J by 8 bases, with 8 bases of the junction left unmatched. The CDR3 here is CASSLVTGGLDEQFF. CDR3 DNA (partial): TGTGCCAGCAGCTTAGTGACGGGGGGTTTGGATGAG.

As regards this clone: Sequencing ends 3 residues short of the CDR3 end; the germline J gene provides the rest. This chain connects TRBV14 to TRBJ2-1, with 10 bases fitting TRBD2. This CDR3 region has 15 residues. Germline assignment: CDR1 SGHDN and CDR2 FVKESK. V lost 2 bases to trimming and J lost 8 bases; unmatched junction nucleotides: 6. The covered CDR3 bases are TGTGCCAGCAGCCAACTAGCGGGAGTTCAGGATGAG. It encodes CASSQLAGVQDE. The complete CDR3 protein is CASSQLAGVQDEQFF.

Of note for this clone: The CDR3 is cut off 3 residues early in the read; its end comes from the germline J gene. The genes are TRBV7-9 and TRBJ2-5; 9 positions match TRBD1. In germline, CDR1 is SEHNR, CDR2 FQNEAQ (reference sequence). The CDR3 consists of 15 residues. Trimming at V came to 5 bases and at J to 1 base, leaving 5 bases not matched to a gene. The sequenced CDR3 bases are TGTGCCAGCAGCCTTGGACAGGGGCTCCAAGAGACC. This gives the protein CASSLGQGLQET. The entire CDR3 reads CASSLGQGLQETQYF.

As regards this clone: Read coverage stops 3 residues before the CDR3 terminus; the germline J gene supplies the remainder. V gene TRBV27 combines with J gene TRBJ2-7; TRBD1 agrees at 7 bases. Germline-derived CDR1 and CDR2 are MNHEY and SMNVEV (reference sequence). Trimming cost V 5 bases and J 6 bases; bases outside gene matches: 13. The CDR3 is 15 amino acids. CDR3 protein: CASSPGQALFSEQYF. The part of the CDR3 DNA that was read is TGTGCCAGCAGTCCCGGACAGGCGCTATTCTCCGAG.

As to this clone: The read ends 3 residues shy of where the CDR3 ends; the end is completed using the germline J gene. The chain uses TRBV12-3 or TRBV12-4 and TRBJ2-1; perhaps TRBD1 as D (5 bases). The V gene lost 3 bases and the J gene lost 5 bases, with 11 bases spanning the gap. This CDR3 contains 14 residues. The CDR3 region is CASSFTGSHNEQFF. The covered CDR3 bases are TGTGCCAGCAGTTTCACAGGATCCCACAATGAG.

In the case of this clone: The read finishes 3 residues shy of the CDR3 end, and the germline J gene is used to complete it. The rearrangement links TRBV11-2 to TRBJ1-2; possible D gene TRBD1, 5 bases. The CDR3 has 15 amino acids. Germline CDR1 SGHAT, CDR2 FQNNGV. Deletions cut 7 bases from V and 7 bases from J, with 22 bases between. The CDR3 sequence is CASKADTDSRGGYTF. The part of the CDR3 DNA that was read is TGTGCCAGCAAGGCTGACACCGACAGTCGAGGTGGC.

The CDR3 protein is CAISTPTGSHEQFF. The covered CDR3 bases are TGTGCCATCAGTACCCCGACAGGGTCTCATGAG. The chain combines TRBV10-3 with TRBJ2-1, with 7 bases identical to TRBD1. The sequence runs out 3 residues before the end of the CDR3; the remainder is reconstructed from the germline J gene. The germline gives CDR1 ENHRY, CDR2 SYGVKD. Trimming cost V 5 bases and J 8 bases; bases outside gene matches: 9. The CDR3 covers 14 residues.

As for this clone: Read data end 3 residues before the CDR3 end; the end is taken from the germline J gene. This rearrangement joins TRBV11-3 to TRBJ2-5, with D hard to call. V was pared by 1 base and J by 1 base, with 7 bases between. Germline V gives CDR1 SGHNT, CDR2 YENEEA. There are 14 residues in the CDR3. The DNA read from the CDR3 is TGTGCCAGCAGCTTAGGGGCAGCCCAAGAGACC. This codes for CASSLGAAQET. The complete CDR3 protein is CASSLGAAQETQYF.

About this clone: The read terminates 3 residues before the CDR3 end, so the remaining end is supplied by the germline J gene. V gene TRBV7-9 combines with J gene TRBJ1-1, with D unclear. Germline assignment: CDR1 SEHNR and CDR2 FQNEAQ (reference sequence). The CDR3 spans 15 residues. V was clipped by 0 bases and J by 5 bases, with 13 bases between them. The CDR3 DNA, read in part, is TGTGCCAGCAGCTTAGCAGTGGACTCGGGGACTGAA. Its translation: CASSLAVDSGTE. The entire CDR3 reads CASSLAVDSGTEAFF.

As for this clone: Read sequence stops 3 residues before the CDR3 end, and the germline J gene provides the missing end. The chain employs TRBV19 and TRBJ1-3; D may be TRBD1 (5 bases). Trimming pared 5 bases from V and 0 bases from J, leaving 11 bases between. CDR1 is LNHDA and CDR2 is SQIVND in the germline V gene (reference sequence). CDR3 length equals 15 residues. CDR3 DNA, as far as it was read: TGTGCCAGTAGTGAACAGGCGAGCTCTGGAAACACC. The encoded protein is CASSEQASSGNT. The full CDR3 reads CASSEQASSGNTIYF.